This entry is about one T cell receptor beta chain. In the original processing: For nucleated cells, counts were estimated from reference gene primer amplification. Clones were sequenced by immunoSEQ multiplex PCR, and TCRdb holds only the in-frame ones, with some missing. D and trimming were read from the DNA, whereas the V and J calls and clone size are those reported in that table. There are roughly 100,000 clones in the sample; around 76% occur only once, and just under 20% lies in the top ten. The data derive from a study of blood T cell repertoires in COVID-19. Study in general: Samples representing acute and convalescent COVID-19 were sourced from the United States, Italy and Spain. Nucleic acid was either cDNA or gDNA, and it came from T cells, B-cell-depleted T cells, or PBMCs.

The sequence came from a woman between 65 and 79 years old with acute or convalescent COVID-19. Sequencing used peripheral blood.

CDR3 loop: CASSLHGSELQYF. The CDR3 DNA is TGTGCCAGCAGCTTACACGGTAGTGAATTACAGTACTTC. The chain joins TRBV7-2 to TRBJ2-5; D unclear. Germline V CDR1 and CDR2: SGHTA, FQGNSA. This CDR3 is 13 amino acids long. Deletions cut 2 bases from V and 11 bases from J, with 15 bases between.